Sequencing of this TCR beta chain was carried out in a study of Ad26.COV2.S vaccination and SARS-CoV-2 variants. Regarding the study as a whole: Across vaccine and placebo recipients, the breadth of non-spike TCRs was similar. Total T cell responses were possibly underestimated by TCR breadth and depth analyses.

The repertoire was sequenced with immunoSEQ multiplex PCR; TCRdb's copy has only in-frame clones and lacks some. The sample yields roughly 380,000 clones, about 91% seen once. With respect to this clone: Its antigen remains unknown.

The CDR3 is 13 amino acids. The V gene's germline CDR1 is MNHEY and CDR2 SVGAGI. V lost 7 bases and J lost 1; bases outside the gene matches: 2. The receptor comes from a human donor who had recovered from COVID-19. Sequenced material: peripheral blood, taken after recovery from COVID-19. J is TRBJ1-2 and V is TRBV6-5, with 8 bases fitting TRBD1. CDR3 sequence (DNA): TGTGCCAGCAAACAGGGGGTTAACTATGGCTACACCTTC. It specifies CASKQGVNYGYTF.